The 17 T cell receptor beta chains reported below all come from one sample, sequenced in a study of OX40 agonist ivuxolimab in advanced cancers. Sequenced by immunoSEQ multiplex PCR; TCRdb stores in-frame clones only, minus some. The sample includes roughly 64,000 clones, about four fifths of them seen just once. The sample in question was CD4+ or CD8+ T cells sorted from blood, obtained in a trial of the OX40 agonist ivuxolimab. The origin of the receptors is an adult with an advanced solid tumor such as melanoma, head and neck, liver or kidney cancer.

CDR3: CASSSTSGGGYEQYF. In nucleotides, the CDR3 is TGTGCCAGCAGCTCTACTAGCGGTGGAGGCTACGAGCAGTACTTC. The V call is TRBV2, the J call TRBJ2-7; 8 bases are shared with TRBD2. There are 15 residues in the CDR3. The ends lost 6 bases at V and 3 bases at J; junction bases unmatched: 10. Germline lookup yields CDR1 SNHLY and CDR2 FYNNEI.

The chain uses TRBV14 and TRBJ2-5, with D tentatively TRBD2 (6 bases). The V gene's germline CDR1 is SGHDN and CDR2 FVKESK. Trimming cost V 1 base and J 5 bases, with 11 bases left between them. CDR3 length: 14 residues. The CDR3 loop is CASSQAGAGETQYF. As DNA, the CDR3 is TGTGCCAGCAGCCAAGCCGGGGCGGGGGAGACCCAGTACTTC. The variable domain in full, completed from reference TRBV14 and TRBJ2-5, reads EAGVTQFPSHSVIEKGQTVTLRCDPISGHDNLYWYRRVMGKEIKFLLHFVKESKQDESGMPNNRFLAERTGGTYSTLKVQPAELEDSGVYFCASSQAGAGETQYFGPGTRLLVL.

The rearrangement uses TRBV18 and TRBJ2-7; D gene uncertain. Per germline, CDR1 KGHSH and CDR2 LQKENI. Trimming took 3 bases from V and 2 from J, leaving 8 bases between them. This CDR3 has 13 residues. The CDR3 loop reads CASSPNGAYEQYF. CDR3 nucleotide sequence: TGTGCCAGCTCACCGAACGGTGCCTACGAGCAGTACTTC.

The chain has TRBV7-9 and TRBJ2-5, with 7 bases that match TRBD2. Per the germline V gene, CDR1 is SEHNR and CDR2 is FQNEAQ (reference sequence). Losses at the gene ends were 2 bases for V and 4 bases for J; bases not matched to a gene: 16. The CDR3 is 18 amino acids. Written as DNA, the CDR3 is TGTGCCAGCAGCTTACGACCCTACCGAGCGGGAAATGTAGAGACCCAGTACTTC. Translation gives CASSLRPYRAGNVETQYF.

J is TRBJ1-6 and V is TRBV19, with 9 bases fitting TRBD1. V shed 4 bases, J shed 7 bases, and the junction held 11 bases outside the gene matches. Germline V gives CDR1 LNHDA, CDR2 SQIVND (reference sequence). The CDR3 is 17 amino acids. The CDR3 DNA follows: TGTGCCAGTAGTAGGGACAGGGATTTCGGAGTGAATTCACCCCTCCACTTT. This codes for CASSRDRDFGVNSPLHF.

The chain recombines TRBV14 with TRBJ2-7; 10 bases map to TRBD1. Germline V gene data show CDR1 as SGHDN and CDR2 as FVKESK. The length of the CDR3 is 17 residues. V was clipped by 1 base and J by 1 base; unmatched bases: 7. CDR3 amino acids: CASSQGRGQGRSYEQYF. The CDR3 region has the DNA TGTGCCAGCAGCCAAGGGAGGGGACAGGGGCGATCCTACGAGCAGTACTTC.

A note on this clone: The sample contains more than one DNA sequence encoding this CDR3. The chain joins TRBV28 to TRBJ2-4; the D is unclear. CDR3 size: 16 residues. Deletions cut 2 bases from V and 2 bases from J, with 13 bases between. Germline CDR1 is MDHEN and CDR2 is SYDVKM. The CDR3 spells CASSLHPFSPKNIQYF. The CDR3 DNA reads TGTGCCAGCAGTTTACACCCATTCAGTCCCAAAAACATTCAGTACTTC.

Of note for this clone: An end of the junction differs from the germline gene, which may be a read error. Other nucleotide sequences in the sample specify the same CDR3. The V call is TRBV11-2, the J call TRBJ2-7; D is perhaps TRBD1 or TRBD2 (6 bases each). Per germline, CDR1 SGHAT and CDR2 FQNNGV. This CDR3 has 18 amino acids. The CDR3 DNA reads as TGTGCCAGCAGCCCCACTTCCAGGACGAGGGGGGATACCTACGAGCAATACTTC. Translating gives CASSPTSRTRGDTYEQYF. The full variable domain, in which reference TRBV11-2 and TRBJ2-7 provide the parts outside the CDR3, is EAGVAQSPRYKIIEKRQSVAFWCNPISGHATLYWYQQILGQGPKLLIQFQNNGVVDDSQLPKDRFSAERLKGVDSTLKIQPAKLEDSAVYLCASSPTSRTRGDTYEQYFGPGTRLTVT.

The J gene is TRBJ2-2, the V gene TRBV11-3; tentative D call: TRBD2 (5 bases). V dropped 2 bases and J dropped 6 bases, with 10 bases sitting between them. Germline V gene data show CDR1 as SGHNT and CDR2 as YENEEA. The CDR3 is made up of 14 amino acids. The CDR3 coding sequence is TGTGCCAGCAGCTTATCCCGGGGATCCGGGGAGCTGTTTTTT. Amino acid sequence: CASSLSRGSGELFF.

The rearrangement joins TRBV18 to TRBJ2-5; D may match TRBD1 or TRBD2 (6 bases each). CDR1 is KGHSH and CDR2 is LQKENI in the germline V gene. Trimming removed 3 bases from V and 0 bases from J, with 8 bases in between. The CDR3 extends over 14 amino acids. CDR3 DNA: TGTGCCAGCTCACCGAGGGGGGACCAAGAGACCCAGTACTTC. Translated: CASSPRGDQETQYF.

In DNA, the CDR3 is TGTGCCAGCAGCTTAGAGGGGGGGGCGAATGAGCAGTTCTTC. Protein sequence: CASSLEGGANEQFF. The rearrangement uses TRBV11-3 and TRBJ2-1, with a weak D call TRBD2 (7 bases). The length of the CDR3 is 14 residues. Per germline, CDR1 SGHNT and CDR2 YENEEA. V lost 0 bases to trimming and J lost 7 bases, with 10 bases between them.

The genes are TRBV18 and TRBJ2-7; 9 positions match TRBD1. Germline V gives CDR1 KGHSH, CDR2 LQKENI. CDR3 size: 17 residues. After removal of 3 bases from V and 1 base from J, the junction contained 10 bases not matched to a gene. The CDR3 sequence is CASSPLPGDRVSYEQYF. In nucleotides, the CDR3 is TGTGCCAGCTCACCCCTCCCCGGGGACAGGGTTTCCTACGAGCAGTACTTC.

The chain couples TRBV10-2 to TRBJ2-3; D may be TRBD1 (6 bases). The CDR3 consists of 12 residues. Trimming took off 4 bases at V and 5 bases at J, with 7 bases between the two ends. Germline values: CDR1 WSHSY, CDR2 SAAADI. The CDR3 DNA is TGCGCCAGCAGTGGACAGGAAGATACGCAGTATTTT. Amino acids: CASSGQEDTQYF.

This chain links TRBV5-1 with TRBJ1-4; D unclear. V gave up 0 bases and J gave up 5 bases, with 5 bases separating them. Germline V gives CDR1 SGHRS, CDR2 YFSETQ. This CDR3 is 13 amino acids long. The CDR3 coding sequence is TGCGCCAGCAGCTTGGGGAACAATGAAAAACTGTTTTTT. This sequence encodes CASSLGNNEKLFF.

The CDR3 DNA follows: TGTGCCAGTAGTATGACCCAGCGGACAGGGATGAACACTGAAGCTTTCTTT. Protein product: CASSMTQRTGMNTEAFF. The chain carries TRBV19 and TRBJ1-1; 8 nucleotides align to TRBD1. The CDR3 extends over 17 amino acids. V lost 3 bases, J lost 0 bases, and 9 bases stayed unmatched. Germline V gene data show CDR1 as LNHDA and CDR2 as SQIVND (reference sequence).

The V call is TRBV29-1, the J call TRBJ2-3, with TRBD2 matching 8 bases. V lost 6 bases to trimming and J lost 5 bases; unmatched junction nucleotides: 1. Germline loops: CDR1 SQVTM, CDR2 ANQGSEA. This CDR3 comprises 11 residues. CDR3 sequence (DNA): TGCAGCGTGGGACTAGAAGATACGCAGTATTTT. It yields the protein CSVGLEDTQYF.

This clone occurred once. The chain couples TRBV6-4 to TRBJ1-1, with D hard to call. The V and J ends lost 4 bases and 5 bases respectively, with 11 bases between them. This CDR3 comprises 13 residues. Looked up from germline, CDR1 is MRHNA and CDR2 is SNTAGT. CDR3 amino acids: CASSASLGTEAFF. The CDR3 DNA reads TGTGCCAGCAGTGCCTCACTTGGTACTGAAGCTTTCTTT.